The text below deals with one T cell receptor beta chain. Its antigen is not identified. J lost 5 bases, V lost 0 bases, and 12 bases had no gene match. Germline CDR1 reads LGHNA; CDR2 reads YSLEER. The CDR3 consists of 17 residues. The sample belongs to a study of T cell responses to AZD1222 COVID-19 vaccine. Notes on the study in general: Spike-spanning, vaccine-associated CD4 TCRs were dominant at 160-218 and 743-854. Donor demographics were predominantly white British with a female majority; clonal diversity may be underestimated.

Repertoires were generated with immunoSEQ multiplex PCR, while TCRdb's copy carries only in-frame clones and drops some. In the table there are over 130,000 clones, roughly 90% of which are singletons. Combined were second doses at about 4 or about 12 weeks. This chain connects TRBV4-3 to TRBJ2-5, with TRBD2 identical over 7 bases. The input for sequencing was peripheral blood, taken 28 days after the second AZD1222 dose. The origin of this receptor is an adult who received the AZD1222 COVID-19 vaccine. The CDR3 protein is CASSQDSTGGSRETQYF. The CDR3 DNA reads TGCGCCAGCAGCCAAGATTCGACTGGCGGGAGCAGGGAGACCCAGTACTTC.